This T cell receptor beta chain was recovered during a study of T cell responses to AZD1222 COVID-19 vaccine. There are a few counts of this clone. What it binds is unknown. Other DNA sequences in this sample translate to the same CDR3. Clones were read by immunoSEQ multiplex PCR, and TCRdb kept only the in-frame ones, dropping some. The data hold about 100,000 clones, with 80% to 90% observed a single time. Germline V gives CDR1 SQVTM, CDR2 ANQGSEA. V was pared by 3 bases and J by 0 bases, with 11 bases between. This CDR3 contains 15 residues. Broader study findings: Reports indicate that nearly half of spike-specific TCRs are directed at unmutated variant regions. Clonal diversity was possibly underestimated, and white British individuals and females predominated among donors.

The material sequenced was peripheral blood, taken on day 0 of AZD1222 vaccination. V gene TRBV29-1 combines with J gene TRBJ2-2; D remains ambiguous. The source of this sequence is an adult in good health. The CDR3 nucleotides are TGCAGCGTTGACCCCGGCGGAGCGAACACCGGGGAGCTGTTTTTT. Its translation is CSVDPGGANTGELFF.